Below, 26 T cell receptor beta chains from the same sample are listed, as sequenced in a study of T-cell reconstitution after alpha-beta-depleted transplantation in children. As it was prepared, the TCRbeta library received unique molecular identifiers. TCRdb re-analysed the PCR reads in MiXCR, keeping a single row per CDR3 protein. The profile shows about 440,000 distinct CDR3 sequences, over 40% of them singletons. The sample in question was PBMCs, obtained before TCRalphabeta/CD19-depleted stem cell transplant. The receptors were sampled from a girl aged 2 to 9 with aplastic anemia, due to receive a stem cell transplant.

The gene calls are TRBV20-1 and TRBJ2-5; possibly TRBD1 for D (5 bases). The CDR3 runs 12 residues. The germline V gene has CDR1 DFQATT and CDR2 SNEGSKA (reference sequence). CDR3 region: CIPGRVQETQYF. For the CDR3, the DNA is TGCATCCCCGGCAGGGTACAAGAGACCCAGTACTTC.

This clonotype turned up a few times. This rearrangement joins TRBV28 to TRBJ2-7, with 9 bases fitting TRBD1. This CDR3 is built from 13 residues. V lost 5 bases to trimming and J lost 9 bases; unmatched junction nucleotides: 8. Germline lookup yields CDR1 MDHEN and CDR2 SYDVKM. The CDR3 here is CASSDWTGEGQYF. The DNA of the CDR3 is TGTGCCAGCAGTGATTGGACAGGGGAGGGGCAGTACTTC. Filled out from reference TRBV28 and TRBJ2-7, the complete variable domain reads DVKVTQSSRYLVKRTGEKVFLECVQDMDHENMFWYRQDPGLGLRLIYFSYDVKMKEKGDIPEGYSVSREKKERFSLILESASTNQTSMYLCASSDWTGEGQYFGPGTRLTVT.

This chain uses TRBV20-1 with TRBJ2-1, with D perhaps TRBD1 (6 bases). Trimming took off 1 base at V and 1 base at J, with 11 bases between the two ends. This CDR3 contains 15 residues. Germline-derived CDR1 and CDR2 are DFQATT and SNEGSKA (reference sequence). DNA of the CDR3: TGCAGTGCTAGAGGATGGACAGTTTCCTACAATGAGCAGTTCTTC. This translates into CSARGWTVSYNEQFF.

This clonotype occurred a few times. One end of the junction does not line up with germline, which may come from a read error. The chain combines TRBV20-1 with TRBJ2-5; 10 nucleotides line up with TRBD2. Germline V gene data show CDR1 as DFQATT and CDR2 as SNEGSKA (reference sequence). The CDR3 is made up of 15 amino acids. The DNA of the CDR3 is TGCAGTGTTAGACCGACTAGCGGGCTAAAAGAGACCCAGTACTTC. Protein: CSVRPTSGLKETQYF.

This clonotype was observed a handful of times. The chain employs TRBV12-3 or TRBV12-4 and TRBJ2-7; possible D gene TRBD2, 6 bases. Trimming cost V 6 bases and J 5 bases, with 17 bases left between them. The CDR3 spans 14 residues. The CDR3 DNA follows: TGTGCCAGCAGCATTTACCTAGCGTCAAACGAGCAGTACTTC. This gives the protein CASSIYLASNEQYF.

The chain is built from TRBV20-1 and TRBJ2-3, with 12 bases that match TRBD2. The V gene end was trimmed by 6 bases and the J gene end by 6 bases; junction bases not matched to a gene: 7. This CDR3 is 14 amino acids long. CDR1 DFQATT and CDR2 SNEGSKA come from the germline V gene (reference sequence). CDR3 in DNA: TGCAGTGCGACTAGCGGGAGTGCACACGATACGCAGTATTTT. Residues: CSATSGSAHDTQYF.

The chain couples TRBV7-9 to TRBJ2-3; 7 bases are shared with TRBD1. Trimming cost V 4 bases and J 5 bases; bases outside gene matches: 6. The germline CDR1 and CDR2 sequences are SEHNR and FQNEAQ (reference sequence). This CDR3 spans 14 amino acids. CDR3 sequence (DNA): TGTGCCAGCAGCTGGTCGAGGGGGCTAGATACGCAGTATTTT. Protein sequence: CASSWSRGLDTQYF.

The V and J genes are TRBV20-1 and TRBJ2-1, with D uncertain. The CDR3 is 12 residues long. CDR1 is DFQATT and CDR2 is SNEGSKA in the germline V gene (reference sequence). CDR3 in amino acids: CRHTRSGHEQFF. CDR3 bases: TGCAGACATACCCGGTCAGGCCATGAGCAGTTCTTC.

The count of this clonotype is one. This rearrangement joins TRBV5-1 to TRBJ2-1, with 7 bases fitting TRBD2. The CDR3 is made up of 20 amino acids. Per the germline V gene, CDR1 is SGHRS and CDR2 is YFSETQ. V lost 4 bases and J lost 0; bases outside the gene matches: 19. CDR3 region: CASSHGSGLVGGSSYNEQFF. The DNA for the CDR3 is TGCGCCAGCAGCCATGGATCCGGACTAGTGGGGGGAAGCTCCTACAATGAGCAGTTCTTC.

This clonotype is a singleton in its sample. The CDR3 protein is CASSPNRLAGIGETQYF. CDR3 DNA sequence: TGTGCCAGCAGCCCCAACAGACTAGCGGGAATCGGAGAGACCCAGTACTTC. This chain connects TRBV3-1 to TRBJ2-5, with 11 bases aligning to TRBD2. Germline V gene data show CDR1 as LGHDT and CDR2 as YNNKEL (reference sequence). The trim removed 4 bases at V and 4 bases at J, leaving 11 bases unmatched. CDR3 length: 17 residues.

The chain carries TRBV9 and TRBJ2-7; TRBD1 matches at 9 bases. Germline V gene data show CDR1 as SGDLS and CDR2 as YYNGEE. The CDR3 sequence is 14 residues long. The junction had 3 bases not matched to a gene; V was cut back by 3 bases and J by 2 bases. CDR3 residues: CASSGQGDPYEQYF. The CDR3 DNA sequence: TGTGCCAGCAGCGGACAGGGGGATCCCTACGAGCAGTACTTC. Full variable domain (rest looked up from reference TRBV9 and TRBJ2-7): DSGVTQTPKHLITATGQRVTLRCSPRSGDLSVYWYQQSLDQGLQFLIQYYNGEERAKGNILERFSAQQFPDLHSELNLSSLELGDSALYFCASSGQGDPYEQYFGPGTRLTVT.

This clonotype was recorded many times. This chain joins TRBV20-1 and TRBJ2-1; 13 positions agree with TRBD2. The CDR3 loop spans 13 amino acids. Germline V lookup: CDR1 DFQATT, CDR2 SNEGSKA (reference sequence). The ends lost 6 bases at V and 9 bases at J; junction bases unmatched: 5. This CDR3 is CSARTSGRSEQFF. The CDR3 nucleotides read TGCAGTGCCCGGACTAGCGGGAGAAGTGAGCAGTTCTTC.

Note on this clonotype: A read error is possible here, since a much larger clone lies one base away. The chain uses TRBV5-1 and TRBJ2-2, with a tentative D call TRBD2 (7 bases). This CDR3 contains 15 residues. The germline CDR1 and CDR2 sequences are SGHRS and YFSETQ. CDR3 residues: CATSLGGALTGELFF. The CDR3 DNA reads as TGCGCCACCAGCTTGGGGGGGGCGCTGACCGGGGAGCTGTTTTTT.

The chain is built from TRBV29-1 and TRBJ1-1; the D is unclear. Trimming left V 3 bases short and J 4 bases short, with 9 bases between. CDR3 length: 12 amino acids. Germline V CDR1 and CDR2: SQVTM, ANQGSEA. The chain's CDR3 is CSVESGVTEAFF. In DNA form, the CDR3 reads TGCAGCGTTGAGTCAGGAGTCACTGAAGCTTTCTTT.

The gene calls are TRBV7-3 and TRBJ2-1; no clear D. CDR3 size: 15 residues. V was pared by 0 bases and J by 2 bases, with 8 bases between. Germline-derived CDR1 and CDR2 are SGHTA and FQGTGA. DNA of the CDR3: TGTGCCAGCAGCTTAACGCCTCGAACCTACAATGAGCAGTTCTTC. Translating it yields CASSLTPRTYNEQFF.

As concerns this clonotype: At one end the junction does not follow the germline gene, possibly because of a read error. This rearrangement joins TRBV5-5 to TRBJ1-2, with D hard to call. The CDR3 is 13 amino acids. Looked up from germline, CDR1 is SGHKS and CDR2 is YYEKEE (reference sequence). The CDR3 DNA sequence: TGTGCCAGCAGCCCGGTTCTTCGGGAGAGGATGGCCTTC. Translating it yields CASSPVLRERMAF.

V and J are TRBV6-5 and TRBJ2-4; 7 bases agree with TRBD1. Germline lookup yields CDR1 MNHEY and CDR2 SVGAGI. This CDR3 comprises 17 residues. V shed 4 bases and J 5 bases; nucleotides not matched to a gene: 14. CDR3 region: CASSSRRQGVSQNIQYF. In DNA form, the CDR3 reads TGTGCCAGCAGTTCCCGCCGGCAGGGGGTGAGCCAAAACATTCAGTACTTC.

This clonotype was counted a few times. The CDR3 sequence: CSAAVGAGSTDTQYF. The CDR3 DNA reads TGCAGTGCTGCCGTGGGAGCGGGCAGCACAGATACGCAGTATTTT. The chain employs TRBV20-1 and TRBJ2-3; possible D gene TRBD2, 6 bases. CDR3 length: 15 amino acids. CDR1 is DFQATT, CDR2 SNEGSKA, per germline (reference sequence). V dropped 5 bases and J dropped 0 bases, with 15 bases sitting between them.

This clonotype was counted many times. The CDR3 DNA reads as TGTGCCAGCAGCACGGACCTAACGGGTGAGCAGTACTTC. It codes for CASSTDLTGEQYF. This chain connects TRBV7-2 to TRBJ2-7; D is uncertain. Per the germline V gene, CDR1 is SGHTA and CDR2 is FQGNSA. The V and J ends lost 5 bases and 7 bases respectively, with 15 bases between them. The CDR3 is 13 residues long. Filled out from reference TRBV7-2 and TRBJ2-7, the complete variable domain reads GAGVSQSPSNKVTEKGKDVELRCDPISGHTALYWYRQSLGQGLEFLIYFQGNSAPDKSGLPSDRFSAERTGGSVSTLTIQRTQQEDSAVYLCASSTDLTGEQYFGPGTRLTVT.

This clonotype has ten or more counts. J is TRBJ2-1 and V is TRBV12-3 or TRBV12-4; maybe TRBD1 (6 bases). The CDR3 is made up of 15 amino acids. The V end lost 8 bases, the J end lost 6 bases, and 20 bases lay between the germline ends. CDR3 sequence: CASVRQGRGGNEQFF. The CDR3 nucleotides are TGTGCCAGCGTGAGGCAGGGCCGAGGGGGCAATGAGCAGTTCTTC.

The chain carries TRBV20-1 and TRBJ2-2; no reliable D call. V dropped 5 bases and J dropped 0 bases, with 13 bases sitting between them. The CDR3 spans 15 residues. The germline V gene has CDR1 DFQATT and CDR2 SNEGSKA (reference sequence). The CDR3 DNA reads as TGCAGTGCTCAAACTCGCCCGCCGAACACCGGGGAGCTGTTTTTT. Protein: CSAQTRPPNTGELFF.

V is TRBV20-1 and J is TRBJ2-7, with 8 positions matching TRBD2. Germline CDR1 is DFQATT and CDR2 is SNEGSKA (reference sequence). The V segment lost 2 bases and the J segment 3 bases; nucleotides outside the gene matches: 3. The CDR3 spans 13 residues. CDR3: CSARQSGSYEQYF. CDR3 bases: TGCAGTGCTAGACAGAGCGGGAGCTACGAGCAGTACTTC.

The sample holds a few counts of this clonotype. This chain uses TRBV6-5 with TRBJ1-5; TRBD1 might be the D (6 bases). The CDR3 sequence is 15 residues long. The ends were cut back, 0 bases at V and 2 bases at J, with 8 bases in the middle. Germline V gene sequence: CDR1 MNHEY, CDR2 SVGAGI. CDR3 residues: CASSYSRGGNQPQHF. The CDR3 DNA sequence: TGTGCCAGCAGTTACTCAAGGGGGGGCAATCAGCCCCAGCATTTT.

The chain links TRBV6-1 to TRBJ2-4; 7 positions agree with TRBD1. Trimming removed 6 bases from V and 2 bases from J; junction bases left unmatched: 7. The germline V gene encodes CDR1 MNHNS and CDR2 SASEGT. CDR3 length: 15 amino acids. The CDR3 coding sequence is TGTGCCAGCAGCCCTCTACAGGGGACCAAAAACATTCAGTACTTC. Translation: CASSPLQGTKNIQYF.

The chain combines TRBV7-9 with TRBJ2-1, with 11 bases aligning to TRBD2. The CDR3 covers 14 residues. Germline values: CDR1 SEHNR, CDR2 FQNEAQ (reference sequence). The V and J ends lost 1 base and 9 bases, in that order; junction bases with no gene match: 2. DNA for the CDR3: TGTGCCAGCAGCTTAGGAACTAGCGGGAGTGAGCAGTTCTTC. Residues: CASSLGTSGSEQFF.

The V and J genes are TRBV29-1 and TRBJ2-7; 11 bases are shared with TRBD1. V lost 3 bases, J lost 5 bases, and 3 bases stayed unmatched. The CDR3 is 13 amino acids. Germline CDR1 is SQVTM and CDR2 is ANQGSEA. In nucleotides, the CDR3 is TGCAGCGTTGAGGGGACAGGGGGGAACGAGCAGTACTTC. Translated: CSVEGTGGNEQYF.